These 21 T cell receptor beta chains were sequenced from one sample in a study of CD8 T cell repertoires and HIV-1 epitope variants. Their cognate antigens are unknown. The repertoire was sequenced with immunoSEQ multiplex PCR; TCRdb's copy has only in-frame clones and lacks some. The table shows 6,500 to 9,000 clones, with just over 65% occurring only once. Sequencing input: cultured CD8+ T cells derived from PBMCs. These receptors were obtained from a male donor with HIV.

This chain links TRBV27 with TRBJ2-3, with a weak D call TRBD1 (5 bases). The germline V and J ends were trimmed by 4 bases and 0 bases, with 11 bases remaining between them. This CDR3 spans 15 amino acids. The germline V gene encodes CDR1 MNHEY and CDR2 SMNVEV (reference sequence). The CDR3 loop reads CASSSPTDSTDTQYF. The CDR3 DNA reads as TGTGCCAGCAGTTCCCCGACAGACAGCACAGATACGCAGTATTTT.

The J gene is TRBJ2-3, the V gene TRBV6-1; 7 nucleotides line up with TRBD2. The CDR3 spans 15 residues. Germline-derived CDR1 and CDR2 are MNHNS and SASEGT. V lost 8 bases, J lost 2 bases, and 10 bases stayed unmatched. The CDR3: CASPSGEAYTDTQYF. For the CDR3, the DNA is TGTGCCAGCCCGAGCGGGGAGGCCTACACAGATACGCAGTATTTT.

The rearrangement links TRBV28 to TRBJ2-7; a weak D match, TRBD1 (6 bases). Germline assignment: CDR1 MDHEN and CDR2 SYDVKM. The CDR3 covers 16 residues. Trimming pared 6 bases from V and 3 bases from J, leaving 21 bases between. The CDR3 nucleotides read TGTGCCAGCAGAGATGACAGGAACCTTCAGCTCTACGAGCAGTACTTC. Translation gives CASRDDRNLQLYEQYF. The full variable domain, in which reference TRBV28 and TRBJ2-7 provide the parts outside the CDR3, is DVKVTQSSRYLVKRTGEKVFLECVQDMDHENMFWYRQDPGLGLRLIYFSYDVKMKEKGDIPEGYSVSREKKERFSLILESASTNQTSMYLCASRDDRNLQLYEQYFGPGTRLTVT.

The V call is TRBV5-6, the J call TRBJ1-2; D not resolved. V lost 0 bases and J 4 bases, leaving 7 bases between the germline ends. The CDR3 length is 13 residues. CDR1 and CDR2 (germline): SGHDT, YYEEEE. The CDR3 coding sequence is TGTGCCAGCAGCTTGGGGGAGCTCTATGGCTACACCTTC. Amino acids: CASSLGELYGYTF.

The chain combines TRBV7-9 with TRBJ2-2; D uncertain. Per the germline V gene, CDR1 is SEHNR and CDR2 is FQNEAQ (reference sequence). The CDR3 loop spans 13 amino acids. Trimming pared 3 bases from V and 5 bases from J, leaving 7 bases between. The CDR3 sequence: CASSFKDTGELFF. The CDR3 bases are TGTGCCAGCAGCTTCAAGGATACCGGGGAGCTGTTTTTT.

The CDR3 sequence is CASRPGTGVGYTF. CDR3 in DNA: TGTGCCAGCAGACCAGGGACAGGGGTTGGCTACACCTTC. The chain combines TRBV28 with TRBJ1-2; TRBD1 agrees at 10 bases. Germline assignment: CDR1 MDHEN and CDR2 SYDVKM. The CDR3 contains 13 residues. V was pared by 6 bases and J by 7 bases, with 5 bases of the junction left unmatched.

This clone was recorded a few times. This chain joins TRBV5-6 and TRBJ1-2; D is uncertain. Germline CDR1 SGHDT, CDR2 YYEEEE. CDR3 length: 12 residues. The V end lost 4 bases, the J end lost 5 bases, and 9 bases lay between the germline ends. The CDR3 coding sequence is TGTGCCAGCAGCGCGGGTACTTATGGCTACACCTTC. This sequence encodes CASSAGTYGYTF.

A single count supports this clone. The chain combines TRBV11-3 with TRBJ2-3, with D unclear. The germline gives CDR1 SGHNT, CDR2 YENEEA. Trimming cost V 2 bases and J 4 bases, with 7 bases left between them. CDR3 length equals 13 residues. CDR3 DNA sequence: TGTGCCAGCAGCTTACCAGACGCAGATACGCAGTATTTT. Translated, it gives CASSLPDADTQYF.

The chain couples TRBV11-2 to TRBJ1-1; D perhaps matches TRBD1 (6 bases). The V and J ends lost 8 bases and 1 base respectively, with 11 bases between them. The germline CDR1 and CDR2 sequences are SGHAT and FQNNGV. The CDR3 length is 13 residues. In DNA form, the CDR3 reads TGTGCCAGCTCGACAGGTTGGAACACTGAAGCTTTCTTT. Translated: CASSTGWNTEAFF.

This clone was observed once. V and J are TRBV9 and TRBJ2-2, with D possibly being TRBD2 (6 bases). Per germline, CDR1 SGDLS and CDR2 YYNGEE. Trimming removed 0 bases at V and 4 bases at J, with 7 bases between. The length of the CDR3 is 14 residues. The CDR3 protein is CASSVGGGTGELFF. As DNA, the CDR3 is TGTGCCAGCAGCGTAGGGGGAGGCACCGGGGAGCTGTTTTTT.

The sample holds one count of this clone. This chain uses TRBV21-1 with TRBJ2-6; the table gives TRBD1 as D, unverified against the DNA. TRBV21-1 counts as a pseudogene. The length of the CDR3 is 20 residues. The CDR3 loop is CASSKVIRGLRVPGANVLTF. The CDR3 DNA reads TGTGCCAGCAGCAAAGTTATAAGGGGGCTCCGGGTCCCTGGGGCCAACGTCCTGACTTTC.

V and J are TRBV19 and TRBJ1-5; the D is unclear. From germline, CDR1 is LNHDA and CDR2 SQIVND (reference sequence). V gave up 2 bases and J gave up 2 bases, with 13 bases separating them. This CDR3 is built from 16 residues. The CDR3 DNA reads TGTGCCAGTAGTATAACCGGGTTTCGGGGCAATCAGCCCCAGCATTTT. Amino acids: CASSITGFRGNQPQHF. The variable domain in full, completed from reference TRBV19 and TRBJ1-5, reads DGGITQSPKYLFRKEGQNVTLSCEQNLNHDAMYWYRQDPGQGLRLIYYSQIVNDFQKGDIAEGYSVSREKKESFPLTVTSAQKNPTAFYLCASSITGFRGNQPQHFGDGTRLSIL.

The genes are TRBV21-1 and TRBJ2-2. TRBV21-1 is classified as a pseudogene. This CDR3 comprises 16 residues. This CDR3 is CASSKVVRTQTGELFF. The CDR3, as DNA: TGTGCCAGCAGCAAAGTTGTGCGAACGCAGACCGGGGAGCTGTTTTTT.

The CDR3, as DNA: TGTGCCAGCAGCTTGGGAGCGGGGGCCTTCCACCAAGAGACCCAGTACTTC. It translates to CASSLGAGAFHQETQYF. This chain links TRBV5-4 with TRBJ2-5, with 8 bases matching TRBD2. The germline V gene has CDR1 SGHNT and CDR2 YYREEE (reference sequence). The V gene end was trimmed by 0 bases and the J gene end by 0 bases; junction bases not matched to a gene: 7. This CDR3 contains 17 residues.

The chain uses TRBV30 and TRBJ1-1; D unclear. CDR1 and CDR2 (germline): GTSNPN, SVGIG (reference sequence). This CDR3 has 13 amino acids. Trimming removed 3 bases at V and 4 bases at J, with 12 bases between. CDR3: CAWRGWGSTEAFF. The CDR3 nucleotides are TGTGCCTGGAGGGGGTGGGGATCCACTGAAGCTTTCTTT.

V usage is TRBV6-1 and J usage is TRBJ2-7; perhaps TRBD1 as D (5 bases). Germline V gene data show CDR1 as MNHNS and CDR2 as SASEGT. V lost 1 base to trimming and J lost 3 bases, with 10 bases between them. The CDR3 spans 14 residues. CDR3 nucleotides: TGTGCCAGCAGTGAAGTGGGGCAGGGCTACGAGCAGTACTTC. Protein sequence: CASSEVGQGYEQYF.

The chain combines TRBV6-6 with TRBJ2-5; a possible D gene is TRBD1 (5 bases). From germline, CDR1 is MNHNY and CDR2 SVGAGI (reference sequence). The length of the CDR3 is 14 residues. V lost 6 bases, J lost 5 bases, and 16 bases lay in between. The CDR3 bases are TGTGCCAGCAGCCGACCTGACAGTGCTGAGACCCAGTACTTC. This codes for CASSRPDSAETQYF.

This clone has a handful of counts. The chain is built from TRBV11-2 and TRBJ1-1, with a tentative D call TRBD1 (5 bases). Germline V gene lookup returns CDR1 SGHAT and CDR2 FQNNGV. CDR3 size: 15 residues. V was cut by 0 bases and J by 5 bases, with 13 bases left in between. In DNA form, the CDR3 reads TGTGCCAGCAGCTTAGATTGGCAGGGAAGGACTGAAGCTTTCTTT. Its protein is CASSLDWQGRTEAFF. The whole variable domain, remainder taken from reference TRBV11-2 and TRBJ1-1, is EAGVAQSPRYKIIEKRQSVAFWCNPISGHATLYWYQQILGQGPKLLIQFQNNGVVDDSQLPKDRFSAERLKGVDSTLKIQPAKLEDSAVYLCASSLDWQGRTEAFFGQGTRLTVV.

This chain uses TRBV6-5 with TRBJ2-7; perhaps D is TRBD1 or TRBD2 (5 bases each). This CDR3 is 13 amino acids long. Germline CDR1 reads MNHEY; CDR2 reads SVGAGI. Deletions cut 6 bases from V and 3 bases from J, with 12 bases between. The chain's CDR3 is CASRPIGGYEQYF. CDR3 DNA sequence: TGTGCCAGCAGACCTATTGGGGGCTACGAGCAGTACTTC.

J is TRBJ1-2 and V is TRBV7-9; perhaps TRBD1 as D (5 bases). Deletions cut 4 bases from V and 5 bases from J, with 17 bases between. CDR1 and CDR2 (germline): SEHNR, FQNEAQ (reference sequence). The CDR3 runs to 15 residues. The CDR3, as DNA: TGTGCCAGCAGCTACCCAACGACGGGGACTTATGGCTACACCTTC. It translates to CASSYPTTGTYGYTF.

This rearrangement joins TRBV6-6 to TRBJ1-2; a possible D gene is TRBD1 (5 bases). Trimming took off 8 bases at V and 8 bases at J, with 12 bases between the two ends. The germline CDR1 and CDR2 sequences are MNHNY and SVGAGI (reference sequence). The CDR3 runs 11 residues. CDR3 loop: CASGAGYGYTF. CDR3 sequence (DNA): TGTGCCAGCGGCGCAGGGTACGGCTACACCTTC.